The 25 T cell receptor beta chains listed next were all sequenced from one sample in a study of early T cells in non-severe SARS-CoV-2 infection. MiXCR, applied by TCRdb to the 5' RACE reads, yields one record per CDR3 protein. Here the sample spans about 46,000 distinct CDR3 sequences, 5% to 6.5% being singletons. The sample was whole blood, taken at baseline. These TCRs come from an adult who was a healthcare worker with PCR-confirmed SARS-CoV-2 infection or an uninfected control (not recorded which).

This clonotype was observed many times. Here the CDR3 reads CSARDGGLGTDTQYF. CDR3 nucleotides: TGCAGTGCTAGAGATGGCGGTCTGGGCACAGATACGCAGTATTTT. The genes are TRBV20-1 and TRBJ2-3; D unclear. Trimming left V 0 bases short and J 1 base short, with 11 bases between. CDR3 length: 15 residues. Germline CDR1 reads DFQATT; CDR2 reads SNEGSKA (reference sequence).

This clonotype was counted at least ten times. The CDR3 DNA sequence: TGTGCCAGCTCACCACCGTCGAGGACAGGGGACGAGCAGTACTTC. Translating gives CASSPPSRTGDEQYF. This chain links TRBV18 with TRBJ2-7; TRBD1 agrees at 9 bases. V gave up 0 bases and J gave up 5 bases; unmatched junction bases: 5. The V gene's germline CDR1 is KGHSH and CDR2 LQKENI. The CDR3 loop spans 15 amino acids.

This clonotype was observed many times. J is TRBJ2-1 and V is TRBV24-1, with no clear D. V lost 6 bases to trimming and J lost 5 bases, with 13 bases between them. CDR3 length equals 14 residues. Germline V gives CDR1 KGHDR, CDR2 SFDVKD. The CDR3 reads CATSPEDFNNEQFF. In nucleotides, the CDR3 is TGTGCCACCAGTCCCGAAGACTTTAACAATGAGCAGTTCTTC.

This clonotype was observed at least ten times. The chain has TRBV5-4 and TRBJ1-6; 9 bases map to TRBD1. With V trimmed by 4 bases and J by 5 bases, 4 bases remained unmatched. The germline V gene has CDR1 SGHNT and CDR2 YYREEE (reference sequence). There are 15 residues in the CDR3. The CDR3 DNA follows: TGTGCCAGCAGCACAGGGGGCATGAATAATTCACCCCTCCACTTT. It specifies CASSTGGMNNSPLHF.

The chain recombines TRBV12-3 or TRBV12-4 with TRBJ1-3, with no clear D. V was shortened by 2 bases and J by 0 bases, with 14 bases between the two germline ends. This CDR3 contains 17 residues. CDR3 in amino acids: CASSLYGRVISGNTIYF. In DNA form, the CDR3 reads TGTGCCAGCAGTTTATACGGGAGGGTAATCTCTGGAAACACCATATATTTT.

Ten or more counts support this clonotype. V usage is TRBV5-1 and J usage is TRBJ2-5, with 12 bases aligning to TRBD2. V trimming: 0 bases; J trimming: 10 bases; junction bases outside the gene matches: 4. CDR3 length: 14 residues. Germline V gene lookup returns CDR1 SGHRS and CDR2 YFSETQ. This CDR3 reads CASSLGLAGEFQYF. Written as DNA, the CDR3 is TGCGCCAGCAGCTTGGGACTAGCGGGAGAGTTCCAGTACTTC. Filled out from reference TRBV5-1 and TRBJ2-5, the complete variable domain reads KAGVTQTPRYLIKTRGQQVTLSCSPISGHRSVSWYQQTPGQGLQFLFEYFSETQRNKGNFPGRFSGRQFSNSRSEMNVSTLELGDSALYLCASSLGLAGEFQYFGPGTRLLVL.

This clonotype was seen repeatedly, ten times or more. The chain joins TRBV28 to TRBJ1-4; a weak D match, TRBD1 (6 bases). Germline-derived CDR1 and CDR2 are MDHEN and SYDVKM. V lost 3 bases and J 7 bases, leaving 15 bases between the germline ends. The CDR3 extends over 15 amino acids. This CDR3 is CASSFLSGAGEKLFF. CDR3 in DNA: TGTGCCAGCAGTTTCCTATCGGGGGCAGGTGAAAAACTGTTTTTT.

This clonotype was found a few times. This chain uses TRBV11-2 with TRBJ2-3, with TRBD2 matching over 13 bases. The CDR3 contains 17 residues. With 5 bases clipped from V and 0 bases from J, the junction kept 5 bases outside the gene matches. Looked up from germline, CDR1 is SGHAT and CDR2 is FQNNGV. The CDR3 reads CASSRTSGGVSTDTQYF. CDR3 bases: TGTGCCAGCAGCAGGACTAGCGGGGGCGTAAGCACAGATACGCAGTATTTT.

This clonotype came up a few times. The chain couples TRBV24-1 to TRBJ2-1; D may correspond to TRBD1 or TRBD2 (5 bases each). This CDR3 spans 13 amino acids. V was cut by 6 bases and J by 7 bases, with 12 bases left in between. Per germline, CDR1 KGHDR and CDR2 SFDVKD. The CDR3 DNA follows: TGTGCCACCAGTAGATCGGGGCGGAATGAGCAGTTCTTC. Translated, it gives CATSRSGRNEQFF.

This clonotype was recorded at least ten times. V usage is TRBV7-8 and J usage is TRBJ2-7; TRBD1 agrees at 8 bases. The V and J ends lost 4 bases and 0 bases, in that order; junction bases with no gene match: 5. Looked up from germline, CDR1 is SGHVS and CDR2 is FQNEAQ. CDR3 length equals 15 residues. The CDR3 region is CASSSGTGHSYEQYF. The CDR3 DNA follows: TGTGCCAGCAGCTCCGGGACAGGACACTCCTACGAGCAGTACTTC.

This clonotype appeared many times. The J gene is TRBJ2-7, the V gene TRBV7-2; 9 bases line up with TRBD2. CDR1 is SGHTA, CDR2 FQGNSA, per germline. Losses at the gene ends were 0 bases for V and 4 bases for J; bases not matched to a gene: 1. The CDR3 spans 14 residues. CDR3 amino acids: CASSLAAGGYEQYF. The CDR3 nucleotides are TGTGCCAGCAGCTTAGCGGCGGGAGGGTACGAGCAGTACTTC.

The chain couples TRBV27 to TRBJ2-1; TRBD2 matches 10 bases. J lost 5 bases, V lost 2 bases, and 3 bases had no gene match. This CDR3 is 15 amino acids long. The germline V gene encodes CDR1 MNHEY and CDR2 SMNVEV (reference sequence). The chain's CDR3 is CASSLRLAGDNEQFF. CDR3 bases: TGTGCCAGCAGTTTACGGCTAGCGGGAGACAATGAGCAGTTCTTC.

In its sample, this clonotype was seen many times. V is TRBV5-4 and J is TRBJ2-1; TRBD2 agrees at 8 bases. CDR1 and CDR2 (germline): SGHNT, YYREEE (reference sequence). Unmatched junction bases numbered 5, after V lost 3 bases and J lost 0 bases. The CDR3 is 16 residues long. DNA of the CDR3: TGTGCCAGCAGCTCACCCGGGGGGGGCTCCTACAATGAGCAGTTCTTC. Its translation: CASSSPGGGSYNEQFF.

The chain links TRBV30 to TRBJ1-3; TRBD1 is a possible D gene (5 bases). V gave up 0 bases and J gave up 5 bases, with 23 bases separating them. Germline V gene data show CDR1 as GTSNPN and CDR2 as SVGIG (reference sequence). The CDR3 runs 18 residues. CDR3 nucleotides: TGTGCCTGGAGTGTGATGGGAGACAGCTTTTCACTACGAAACACCATATATTTT. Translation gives CAWSVMGDSFSLRNTIYF.

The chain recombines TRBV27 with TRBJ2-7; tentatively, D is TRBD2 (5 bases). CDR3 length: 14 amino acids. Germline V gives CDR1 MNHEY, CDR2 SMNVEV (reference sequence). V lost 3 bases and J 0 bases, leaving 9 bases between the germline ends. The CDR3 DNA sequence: TGTGCCAGCAGTTTTTCGGGGTCCTCCTACGAGCAGTACTTC. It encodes CASSFSGSSYEQYF.

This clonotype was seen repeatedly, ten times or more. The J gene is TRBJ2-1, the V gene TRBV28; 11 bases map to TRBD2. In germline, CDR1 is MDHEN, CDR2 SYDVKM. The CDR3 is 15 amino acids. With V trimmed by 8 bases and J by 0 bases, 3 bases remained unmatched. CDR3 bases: TGTGCCAGCGGGACTAGCGGTCACTCCTACAATGAGCAGTTCTTC. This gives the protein CASGTSGHSYNEQFF. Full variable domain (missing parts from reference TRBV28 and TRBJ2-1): DVKVTQSSRYLVKRTGEKVFLECVQDMDHENMFWYRQDPGLGLRLIYFSYDVKMKEKGDIPEGYSVSREKKERFSLILESASTNQTSMYLCASGTSGHSYNEQFFGPGTRLTVL.

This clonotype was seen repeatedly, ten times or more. DNA for the CDR3: TGTGCCAGCAGCCAACCTTGGACAGGGTTGATATCTGGAAACACCATATATTTT. Amino acids: CASSQPWTGLISGNTIYF. The J gene is TRBJ1-3, the V gene TRBV3-1; TRBD1 aligns across 8 bases. The germline CDR1 and CDR2 sequences are LGHDT and YNNKEL (reference sequence). The CDR3 runs to 18 residues. V lost 2 bases to trimming and J lost 1 base; unmatched junction nucleotides: 10.

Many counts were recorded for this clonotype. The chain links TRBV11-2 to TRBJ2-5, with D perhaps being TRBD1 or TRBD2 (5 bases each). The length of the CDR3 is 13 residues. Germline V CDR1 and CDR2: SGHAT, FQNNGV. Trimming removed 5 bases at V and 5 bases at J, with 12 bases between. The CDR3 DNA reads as TGTGCCAGCAGCCCCGGGGCGGAGGAGACCCAGTACTTC. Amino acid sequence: CASSPGAEETQYF.

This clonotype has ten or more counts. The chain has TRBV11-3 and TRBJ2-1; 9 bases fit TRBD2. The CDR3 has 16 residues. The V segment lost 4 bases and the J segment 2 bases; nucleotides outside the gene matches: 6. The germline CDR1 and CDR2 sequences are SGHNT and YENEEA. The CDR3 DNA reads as TGTGCCAGCAGCTCATCGACTAGCGGTACCTACAATGAGCAGTTCTTC. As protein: CASSSSTSGTYNEQFF.

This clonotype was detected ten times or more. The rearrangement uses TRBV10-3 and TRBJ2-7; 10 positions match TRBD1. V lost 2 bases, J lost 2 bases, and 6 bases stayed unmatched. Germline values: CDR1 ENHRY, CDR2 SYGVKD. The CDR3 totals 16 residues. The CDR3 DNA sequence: TGTGCCATCAGTGAGCGATCCGGGACAGGGGCCTACGAGCAGTACTTC. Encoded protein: CAISERSGTGAYEQYF.

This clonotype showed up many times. The CDR3, as DNA: TGTGCCAGCAGCTTAATCTCTGGGGGAAACACCATATATTTT. It codes for CASSLISGGNTIYF. The gene calls are TRBV7-9 and TRBJ1-3; D is ambiguous. Germline values: CDR1 SEHNR, CDR2 FQNEAQ (reference sequence). V was clipped by 2 bases and J by 4 bases, with 9 bases between them. The CDR3 covers 14 residues. Drawing the rest from reference TRBV7-9 and TRBJ1-3, the complete variable domain is DTGVSQNPRHKITKRGQNVTFRCDPISEHNRLYWYRQTLGQGPEFLTYFQNEAQLEKSRLLSDRFSAERPKGSFSTLEIQRTEQGDSAMYLCASSLISGGNTIYFGEGSWLTVV.

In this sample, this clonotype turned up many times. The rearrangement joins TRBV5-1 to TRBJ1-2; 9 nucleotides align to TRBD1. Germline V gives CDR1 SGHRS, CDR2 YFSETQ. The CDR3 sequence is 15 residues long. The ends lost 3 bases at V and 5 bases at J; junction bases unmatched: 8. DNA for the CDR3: TGCGCCAGCAGCTCCCCCGGGACAGGGAAGTATGGCTACACCTTC. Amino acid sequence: CASSSPGTGKYGYTF.

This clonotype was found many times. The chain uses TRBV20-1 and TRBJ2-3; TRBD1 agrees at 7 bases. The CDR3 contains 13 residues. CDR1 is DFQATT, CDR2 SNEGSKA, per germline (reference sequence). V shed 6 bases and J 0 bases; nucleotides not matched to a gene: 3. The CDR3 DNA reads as TGCAGTGCGCCGACAGGGAGCACAGATACGCAGTATTTT. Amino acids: CSAPTGSTDTQYF.

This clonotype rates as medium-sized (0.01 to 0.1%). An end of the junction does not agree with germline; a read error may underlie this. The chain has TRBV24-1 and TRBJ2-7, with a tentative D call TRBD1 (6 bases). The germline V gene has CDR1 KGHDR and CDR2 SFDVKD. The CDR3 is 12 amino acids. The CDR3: CATSELGQIKHF. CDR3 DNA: TGTGCCACCAGTGAGCTCGGACAGATAAAGCACTTC.

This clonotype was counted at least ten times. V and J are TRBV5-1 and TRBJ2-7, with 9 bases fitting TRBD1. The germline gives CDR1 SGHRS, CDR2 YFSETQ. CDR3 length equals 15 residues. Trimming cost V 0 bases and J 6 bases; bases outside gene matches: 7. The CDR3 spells CASSLESDRGGEQYF. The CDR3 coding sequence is TGCGCCAGCAGCTTGGAATCGGACAGGGGAGGCGAGCAGTACTTC.